These 10 T cell receptor beta chains came from one sample sequenced in a study of blood T cell repertoires in COVID-19. Measured with immunoSEQ multiplex PCR; TCRdb has only the in-frame clones, and not every one. The sample records 100,000 to 150,000 clones, approximately 80% being singletons. The sequenced sample consisted of peripheral blood. The receptors were sampled from a middle-aged man with active or convalescent COVID-19.

The chain couples TRBV7-2 to TRBJ2-7; 12 nucleotides agree with TRBD1. The germline gives CDR1 SGHTA, CDR2 FQGNSA. This CDR3 region has 14 residues. V trimming: 5 bases; J trimming: 7 bases; junction bases outside the gene matches: 6. The CDR3 DNA reads TGTGCCAGCAGCGGGGACAGGGGGCGCGGGGAGCAGTACTTC. It codes for CASSGDRGRGEQYF.

The chain employs TRBV7-2 and TRBJ2-7; the match to TRBD1 covers 7 bases. The J segment lost 2 bases and the V segment lost 5 bases, leaving 0 bases of the junction unmatched. Germline CDR1 and CDR2: SGHTA and FQGNSA. This CDR3 comprises 12 residues. CDR3 sequence reads: CASSGTAYEQYF. CDR3 sequence (DNA): TGTGCCAGCAGCGGGACAGCCTACGAGCAGTACTTC. Using reference TRBV7-2 and TRBJ2-7 for the parts outside the CDR3, the full variable domain is GAGVSQSPSNKVTEKGKDVELRCDPISGHTALYWYRQSLGQGLEFLIYFQGNSAPDKSGLPSDRFSAERTGGSVSTLTIQRTQQEDSAVYLCASSGTAYEQYFGPGTRLTVT.

CDR3 in amino acids: CASSRAGAGRTYNEQFF. The CDR3 DNA reads as TGTGCCAGCAGCCGAGCGGGGGCAGGGAGGACCTACAATGAGCAGTTCTTC. V is TRBV5-6 and J is TRBJ2-1; 8 bases match TRBD2. V was clipped by 4 bases and J by 2 bases; unmatched bases: 11. CDR3 length: 17 residues. Germline lookup yields CDR1 SGHDT and CDR2 YYEEEE.

The chain links TRBV3-1 (or the pseudogene TRBV3-2) to TRBJ2-3; no clear D. The CDR3 is made up of 11 amino acids. CDR1 and CDR2 (germline): LGHDT, YNNKEL (reference sequence). The V end was cut by 6 bases, the J end by 3 bases, with 4 bases between. CDR3 nucleotide sequence: TGTGCCAGCAGTCAGACAGATACGCAGTATTTT. Translation gives CASSQTDTQYF.

V and J are TRBV19 and TRBJ1-5; tentatively, D is TRBD1 (5 bases). Germline lookup yields CDR1 LNHDA and CDR2 SQIVND (reference sequence). With 4 bases removed from V and 7 bases from J, the gap between germline ends came to 17 bases. The CDR3 has 15 residues. DNA of the CDR3: TGTGCCAGTAGTAGCGGGGGGGACCCTAGCCAGCCCCAGCATTTT. This codes for CASSSGGDPSQPQHF.

The chain couples TRBV7-8 to TRBJ1-6; TRBD1 is a possible D gene (5 bases). The CDR3 has 15 amino acids. Looked up from germline, CDR1 is SGHVS and CDR2 is FQNEAQ. The germline V and J ends were trimmed by 2 bases and 7 bases, with 12 bases remaining between them. The CDR3 sequence: CASSLRWTSNSPLHF. CDR3 in DNA: TGTGCCAGCAGCTTAAGGTGGACAAGCAATTCACCCCTCCACTTT.

The chain carries TRBV6-5 and TRBJ1-2; 9 bases fit TRBD1. Per germline, CDR1 MNHEY and CDR2 SVGAGI. This CDR3 spans 14 amino acids. V gave up 1 base and J gave up 8 bases; unmatched junction bases: 5. CDR3 bases: TGTGCCAGCAGTTACTTGGGACAGGGAAGCGGCTACACCTTC. Its protein product is CASSYLGQGSGYTF.

V and J are TRBV24-1 and TRBJ2-5, with a weak D call TRBD1 (6 bases). This CDR3 spans 17 amino acids. The germline gives CDR1 KGHDR, CDR2 SFDVKD. Trimming pared 0 bases from V and 2 bases from J, leaving 15 bases between. The CDR3: CATSDLPGQPPQETQYF. The DNA for the CDR3 is TGTGCCACCAGTGATTTGCCCGGACAGCCACCGCAAGAGACCCAGTACTTC.

This chain uses TRBV2 with TRBJ1-1, with a weak D call TRBD1 (5 bases). With 9 bases removed from V and 4 bases from J, the gap between germline ends came to 24 bases. The CDR3 is 16 amino acids. Germline V gene sequence: CDR1 SNHLY, CDR2 FYNNEI. For the CDR3, the DNA is TGTGCCAGGCAAGCCGCTCACAGTGACAGAGGCACTGAAGCTTTCTTT. Its protein product is CARQAAHSDRGTEAFF.

This clone was detected a few times. V gene TRBV29-1 combines with J gene TRBJ1-1; TRBD1 is a possible D gene (6 bases). Trimming left V 7 bases short and J 0 bases short, with 12 bases between. The CDR3 consists of 13 residues. The V gene's germline CDR1 is SQVTM and CDR2 ANQGSEA. Here the CDR3 DNA reads TGCAGCGGATCGGGACACCTGAACACTGAAGCTTTCTTT. It specifies CSGSGHLNTEAFF.